The sequence of this T cell receptor beta chain was determined in a study of molecular identifiers for immune sequencing clone quantification. The germline gives CDR1 LGHNA, CDR2 YSLEER. The CDR3 is 16 amino acids. Trimming left V 4 bases short and J 2 bases short, with 15 bases between. Ten or more counts support this clonotype. TCRdb redid the calling of the PCR reads with MiXCR, one entry per CDR3 protein. The sample has about 40,000 distinct CDR3 sequences, about 24% seen once. The sample taken for sequencing was naive CD8+ T cells from blood, with Jurkat cell RNA spiked in. The subset here: FACS-sorted CD8+CD4-CCR7+CD45RA+ naive T cells. This chain joins TRBV4-3 and TRBJ1-3; TRBD1 might be the D (6 bases). This receptor was obtained from a human donor in good health. Some libraries in this study had Jurkat cell RNA spiked in. The CDR3 sequence: CASSPGARGPGNTIYF. CDR3 DNA: TGCGCCAGCAGCCCGGGGGCCAGGGGCCCTGGAAACACCATATATTTT.